The rows below give T cell receptor beta chains drawn from one sample of a study of beta chain features in type 1 diabetes. Here immunoSEQ multiplex PCR was the method, and the copy in TCRdb shows in-frame clones only, minus some. The sample lists 350,000 to 450,000 clones; over 10% were seen once. Sequenced input: naive CD4+ T cells from blood. The receptors derive from a woman aged 18-29 years with type 1 diabetes. The CDR3 runs from the conserved cysteine through the conserved F or W. The order of the fields is D gene, J gene, V gene, clone size, CDR3 DNA, CDR3 protein. D genes are given only for firm matches. Only part of the rows carry a size: once, few, many, or a class if the clone is expanded.

TRBD2 | TRBJ2-1 | TRBV4-3 | few | TGCGCCAGCAGCCAAGATGTCGGGGGGTACAATGAGCAGTTCTTC | CASSQDVGGYNEQFF
TRBD2 | TRBJ2-7 | TRBV6-6 | few | TGTGCCAGCAGTTTCCGCGGGGGATCCTACGAGCAGTACTTC | CASSFRGGSYEQYF
NA | TRBJ1-2 | TRBV7-2 | few | TGTGCCAGCAGCTTAGTGAGAGGGTCGGAGTCCTATGGCTACACCTTC | CASSLVRGSESYGYTF
TRBD2 | TRBJ2-1 | TRBV2 | few | TGTGCCAGCAGTGTCCTAGCGGGAGGGCCCGTTGAGCAGTTCTTC | CASSVLAGGPVEQFF
TRBD1 | TRBJ2-5 | TRBV5-1 | NA | TGCGCCAGCAGCCTGGACAGGGGGCTAGGGGAGACCCAGTACTTC | CASSLDRGLGETQYF
NA | TRBJ2-7 | TRBV20-1 | few | TGCAGTGCTGCTAACGATTACGAGCAGTACTTC | CSAANDYEQYF
TRBD2 | TRBJ2-5 | TRBV10-3 | NA | TGTGCCATCAGTCTAGCGGGAGGCCAAGAGACCCAGTACTTC | CAISLAGGQETQYF
NA | TRBJ2-1 | TRBV30 | few | TGTGCCTGGACGTACTCAAGAACAGGTTATGAGCAGTTCTTC | CAWTYSRTGYEQFF
NA | TRBJ2-3 | TRBV7-2 | NA | TGTGCCAGCAGCTTCGGTTTTGACACAGATACGCAGTATTTT | CASSFGFDTDTQYF
NA | TRBJ2-1 | TRBV28 | NA | TGTGCCAGCTGTACTTACAATGAGCAGTTCTTC | CASCTYNEQFF
TRBD1 | TRBJ1-6 | TRBV25-1 | few | TGTGCCAGCCGCCCACCCGGGACAGCTAATTCACCCCTCCACTTT | CASRPPGTANSPLHF
NA | TRBJ1-6 | TRBV7-9 | few | TGTGCCAGCAGCCCCGCGGCGGTCTTTAATTCACCCCTCCACTTT | CASSPAAVFNSPLHF
TRBD2 | TRBJ2-1 | TRBV6-5 | few | TGTGCCAGCAGTTACGGTACTAGCGGAACCTACAATGAGCAGTTCTTC | CASSYGTSGTYNEQFF
TRBD2 | TRBJ2-7 | TRBV19 | few | TGTGCCAGTAGTCCAGGGACTAGCGGGAGACTCGAGCAGTACTTC | CASSPGTSGRLEQYF
NA | TRBJ2-7 | TRBV7-9 | NA | TGTGCCAGCAGCTTTAGACAGGAGTCTTCCTACGAGCAGTACTTC | CASSFRQESSYEQYF
NA | TRBJ2-3 | TRBV12-5 | NA | TGTGCTAGTGGTTTGCTAGCAGATACGCAGTATTTT | CASGLLADTQYF
NA | TRBJ2-7 | TRBV18 | few | TGTGCCAGCTCACCAGGTAGTTCTGAGCAGTACTTC | CASSPGSSEQYF
TRBD2 | TRBJ2-4 | TRBV7-2 | few | TGTGCCAGCAGCGGAAATAGCGGGAGGGCCCCCAAAAACATTCAGTACTTC | CASSGNSGRAPKNIQYF
NA | TRBJ1-4 | TRBV5-8 | few | TGTGCCAGCAGCTTGTGGCCCGGTTCAGGAGAAAAACTGTTTTTT | CASSLWPGSGEKLFF
NA | TRBJ1-1 | TRBV5-1 | few | TGCGCCAGCAGCGACGGGACTGGATACACTGAAGCTTTCTTT | CASSDGTGYTEAFF
NA | TRBJ2-7 | TRBV7-9 | NA | TGTGCCAGCAGCTTACCCTTGGGGGGAACCTACGAGCAGTACTTC | CASSLPLGGTYEQYF
NA | TRBJ2-3 | TRBV7-2 | few | TGTGCCAGCAGCCGCCTCCGGCCGGGGGCAGATACGCAGTATTTT | CASSRLRPGADTQYF
TRBD2 | TRBJ2-3 | TRBV28 | few | TGTGCCAGCATAGCGGGATCAGGTACGCAGTATTTT | CASIAGSGTQYF
TRBD1 | TRBJ2-7 | TRBV7-2 | few | TGTGCCAGCAGCTTAGCCGGGACAGGAGGGTTCTACGAGCAGTACTTC | CASSLAGTGGFYEQYF
NA | TRBJ1-6 | TRBV9 | few | TGTGCCAGCAGCGTAGAAGGACAGATTAATTCACCCCTCCACTTT | CASSVEGQINSPLHF
TRBD1 | TRBJ2-4 | TRBV10-3 | few | TGTGCCATCAGCCCACAGGGGGCCGACATTCAGTACTTC | CAISPQGADIQYF
NA | TRBJ1-5 | TRBV14 | NA | TGTGCCAGCAGCCAAGAACGGGGTCAGCCCCAGCATTTT | CASSQERGQPQHF
TRBD2 | TRBJ2-4 | TRBV6-5 | NA | TGTGCCAGCAGGAGCGCCCGGGGGGGCTTGGACATTCAGTACTTC | CASRSARGGLDIQYF